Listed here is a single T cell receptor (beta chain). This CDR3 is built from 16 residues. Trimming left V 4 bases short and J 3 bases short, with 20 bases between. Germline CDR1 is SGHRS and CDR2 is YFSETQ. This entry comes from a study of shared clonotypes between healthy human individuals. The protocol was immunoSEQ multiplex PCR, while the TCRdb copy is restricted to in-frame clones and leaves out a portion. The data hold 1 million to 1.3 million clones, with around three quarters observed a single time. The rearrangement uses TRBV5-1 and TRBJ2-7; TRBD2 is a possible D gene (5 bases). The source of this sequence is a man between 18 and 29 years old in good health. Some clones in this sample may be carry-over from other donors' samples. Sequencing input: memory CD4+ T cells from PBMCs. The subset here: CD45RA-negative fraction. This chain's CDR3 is CASSRSLAIGDYEQYF. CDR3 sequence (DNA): TGCGCCAGCAGCAGATCCCTAGCAATAGGTGACTACGAGCAGTACTTC.